Below, 19 T cell receptor beta chains from the same sample are listed, as sequenced in a study of CD8 T cells in ankylosing spondylitis. One entry per CDR3 protein results from TCRdb running MiXCR on the 5' RACE reads. The profile shows about 800,000 distinct CDR3 sequences, over 9.5% of them singletons. Study results and caveats: Seemingly distinctive of ankylosing spondylitis blood was a TCR beta motif formed by eight highly homologous variants.

What these receptors recognize is not known. What was sequenced was blood, either unsorted or a sorted T cell fraction (not recorded which). The receptors stem from a male donor with ankylosing spondylitis.

At least ten counts were recorded for this clonotype. The CDR3 region is CASSLAAGVGANEQFF. The CDR3 DNA reads as TGTGCCAGCAGCTTAGCGGCAGGGGTGGGGGCCAATGAGCAGTTCTTC. This chain uses TRBV7-2 with TRBJ2-1; tentative D call: TRBD1 (6 bases). V was trimmed by 0 bases and J by 6 bases, leaving 15 bases between them. CDR3 length: 16 residues. Per germline, CDR1 SGHTA and CDR2 FQGNSA.

The sample holds many counts of this clonotype. The chain has TRBV5-1 and TRBJ1-1; D is ambiguous. Trimming pared 4 bases from V and 1 base from J, leaving 11 bases between. The CDR3 runs to 14 residues. CDR1 and CDR2 (germline): SGHRS, YFSETQ. The CDR3: CASSQTAGNTEAFF. The CDR3 DNA reads as TGCGCCAGCAGCCAAACTGCTGGGAACACTGAAGCTTTCTTT.

This clonotype was recorded a few times. This chain links TRBV20-1 with TRBJ1-5, with D hard to call. The V end lost 2 bases, the J end lost 2 bases, and 7 bases lay between the germline ends. CDR3 length: 13 amino acids. CDR1 and CDR2 (germline): DFQATT, SNEGSKA (reference sequence). CDR3 DNA: TGCAGTGCTAGAAAGGCAGGCAATCAGCCCCAGCATTTT. Translation: CSARKAGNQPQHF.

The chain has TRBV20-1 and TRBJ1-1, with a weak D call TRBD1 (6 bases). V was trimmed by 0 bases and J by 3 bases, leaving 14 bases between them. This CDR3 has 15 amino acids. From germline, CDR1 is DFQATT and CDR2 SNEGSKA (reference sequence). As DNA, the CDR3 is TGCAGTGCTAGAGATGTAGGACAGTGGGACACTGAAGCTTTCTTT. Translated, it gives CSARDVGQWDTEAFF.

V is TRBV18 and J is TRBJ2-7, with a tentative D call TRBD2 (5 bases). CDR1 and CDR2 from the germline V gene are KGHSH and LQKENI. Deletions cut 6 bases from V and 2 bases from J, with 11 bases between. This CDR3 spans 13 amino acids. The CDR3, as DNA: TGTGCCAGCTCCGCGAACGGGGCCTACGAGCAGTACTTC. Protein sequence: CASSANGAYEQYF.

The chain uses TRBV6-1 and TRBJ2-7; D possibly corresponds to TRBD1 (6 bases). Germline CDR1 MNHNS, CDR2 SASEGT. Trimming cost V 1 base and J 2 bases, with 15 bases left between them. This CDR3 contains 16 residues. The DNA for the CDR3 is TGTGCCAGCAGTGAAGATTATGCAGGGGTAACCTACGAGCAGTACTTC. Protein: CASSEDYAGVTYEQYF.

CDR3 in amino acids: CAISETGGGRKLFF. In DNA form, the CDR3 reads TGTGCCATCAGTGAGACAGGGGGAGGAAGAAAACTGTTTTTT. The rearrangement links TRBV10-3 to TRBJ1-4; 8 bases agree with TRBD1. CDR3 length: 14 amino acids. V dropped 2 bases and J dropped 10; count of bases not matched to a gene: 6. The germline V gene has CDR1 ENHRY and CDR2 SYGVKD.

This chain joins TRBV5-1 and TRBJ2-5; weak D call: TRBD1 (5 bases). From germline, CDR1 is SGHRS and CDR2 YFSETQ. The CDR3 consists of 14 residues. Trimming took 4 bases from V and 2 from J, leaving 12 bases between them. In nucleotides, the CDR3 is TGCGCCAGCAGCAGGGGCTGGGAACAAGAGACCCAGTACTTC. This gives the protein CASSRGWEQETQYF.

This clonotype has only a few counts. The genes are TRBV30 and TRBJ1-2, with 9 bases identical to TRBD1. The CDR3 contains 14 residues. The germline V gene encodes CDR1 GTSNPN and CDR2 SVGIG (reference sequence). V was pared by 0 bases and J by 6 bases, with 5 bases of the junction left unmatched. CDR3: CAWSVPGQGDGYTF. CDR3 in DNA: TGTGCCTGGAGTGTACCGGGACAGGGCGATGGCTACACCTTC. Filled out from reference TRBV30 and TRBJ1-2, the complete variable domain reads SQTIHQWPATLVQPVGSPLSLECTVEGTSNPNLYWYRQAAGRGLQLLFYSVGIGQISSEVPQNLSASRPQDRQFILSSKKLLLSDSGFYLCAWSVPGQGDGYTFGSGTRLTVV.

This clonotype was picked up a small number of times. The rearrangement links TRBV5-1 to TRBJ2-5; the D gene is possibly TRBD2 (6 bases). Germline CDR1 and CDR2: SGHRS and YFSETQ. V was shortened by 3 bases and J by 2 bases, with 17 bases between the two germline ends. This CDR3 is 16 amino acids long. CDR3 sequence: CASSSGAAGRQETQYF. CDR3 nucleotide sequence: TGCGCCAGCAGCTCTGGGGCGGCGGGGAGACAAGAGACCCAGTACTTC.

The chain recombines TRBV20-1 with TRBJ2-5, with D possibly matching TRBD2 (6 bases). Germline V CDR1 and CDR2: DFQATT, SNEGSKA (reference sequence). This CDR3 is built from 15 residues. The ends were cut back, 0 bases at V and 1 base at J, with 12 bases in the middle. The CDR3: CSARDNVGGQETQYF. The CDR3 DNA reads TGCAGTGCTAGAGATAATGTGGGGGGCCAAGAGACCCAGTACTTC.

At least ten counts were recorded for this clonotype. The gene calls are TRBV20-1 and TRBJ2-3; TRBD1 agrees at 12 bases. The CDR3 has 16 amino acids. Germline values: CDR1 DFQATT, CDR2 SNEGSKA (reference sequence). Unmatched junction bases numbered 6, after V lost 1 base and J lost 4 bases. This CDR3 is CSARAWDRGPADTQYF. The CDR3 nucleotides read TGCAGTGCTAGAGCCTGGGACAGGGGGCCAGCAGATACGCAGTATTTT.

CDR3 in amino acids: CSARAGVGSETQYF. CDR3 coding DNA: TGCAGTGCTAGAGCGGGAGTGGGAAGTGAGACCCAGTACTTC. The chain links TRBV20-1 to TRBJ2-5; D is possibly TRBD2 (6 bases). CDR3 length equals 14 residues. V shed 1 base and J shed 5 bases, with 14 bases lying between them. Germline V gene lookup returns CDR1 DFQATT and CDR2 SNEGSKA (reference sequence).

This clonotype was counted a few times. The chain has TRBV20-1 and TRBJ1-4; D might be TRBD1 (5 bases). This CDR3 comprises 13 residues. V lost 1 base to trimming and J lost 7 bases, with 10 bases between them. Per germline, CDR1 DFQATT and CDR2 SNEGSKA (reference sequence). CDR3: CSARGQLTEKLFF. The CDR3 bases are TGCAGTGCTAGAGGACAGTTGACTGAAAAACTGTTTTTT.

This CDR3 is CASSRTSGGTEAFF. For the CDR3, the DNA is TGCGCCAGCAGCCGAACTTCAGGGGGCACTGAAGCTTTCTTT. V and J are TRBV5-1 and TRBJ1-1, with TRBD1 matching over 7 bases. The CDR3 spans 14 residues. Germline V lookup: CDR1 SGHRS, CDR2 YFSETQ. V lost 4 bases to trimming and J lost 4 bases; unmatched junction nucleotides: 7.

This clonotype was seen repeatedly, ten times or more. The chain carries TRBV5-1 and TRBJ1-2; maybe TRBD1 (5 bases). With 3 bases removed from V and 0 bases from J, the gap between germline ends came to 9 bases. The CDR3 sequence is 14 residues long. Germline V gives CDR1 SGHRS, CDR2 YFSETQ. The CDR3 DNA sequence: TGCGCCAGCAGCTGGGGACCGGCTAACTATGGCTACACCTTC. This sequence encodes CASSWGPANYGYTF.

The V and J genes are TRBV5-1 and TRBJ1-1; possibly TRBD1 for D (5 bases). The CDR3 is made up of 14 amino acids. V was pared by 3 bases and J by 3 bases, with 12 bases between. Germline V gene data show CDR1 as SGHRS and CDR2 as YFSETQ. Here the CDR3 reads CASSSAGLHTEAFF. The CDR3 DNA reads TGCGCCAGCAGCTCAGCAGGGTTGCACACTGAAGCTTTCTTT.

In this sample, this clonotype turned up a few times. The J gene is TRBJ2-4, the V gene TRBV2; unclear D gene. Trimming pared 1 base from V and 6 bases from J, leaving 10 bases between. This CDR3 spans 14 amino acids. CDR1 and CDR2 (germline): SNHLY, FYNNEI. CDR3 nucleotide sequence: TGTGCCAGCAGTGAAGGTCTAGTCAGAAACATTCAGTACTTC. Translated, it gives CASSEGLVRNIQYF.

The chain combines TRBV11-2 with TRBJ1-5, with D perhaps matching TRBD1 (5 bases). This CDR3 has 16 amino acids. The V gene lost 0 bases and the J gene lost 4 bases, with 13 bases spanning the gap. Germline V gene lookup returns CDR1 SGHAT and CDR2 FQNNGV. CDR3 nucleotide sequence: TGTGCCAGCAGCTTAGATATGGGACGGTTAAATCAGCCCCAGCATTTT. Protein product: CASSLDMGRLNQPQHF.